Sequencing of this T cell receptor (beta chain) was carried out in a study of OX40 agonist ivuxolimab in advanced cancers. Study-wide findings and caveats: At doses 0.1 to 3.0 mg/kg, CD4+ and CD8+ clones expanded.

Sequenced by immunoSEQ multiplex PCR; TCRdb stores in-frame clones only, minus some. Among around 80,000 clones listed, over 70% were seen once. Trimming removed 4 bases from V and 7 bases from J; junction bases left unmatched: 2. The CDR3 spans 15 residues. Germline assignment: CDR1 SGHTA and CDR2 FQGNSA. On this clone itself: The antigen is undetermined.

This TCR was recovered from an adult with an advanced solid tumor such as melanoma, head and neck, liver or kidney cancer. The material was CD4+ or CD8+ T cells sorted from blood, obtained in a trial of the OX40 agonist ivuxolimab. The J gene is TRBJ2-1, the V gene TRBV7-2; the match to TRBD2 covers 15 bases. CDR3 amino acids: CASSSGLAGGNEQFF. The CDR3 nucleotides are TGTGCCAGCAGCTCGGGACTAGCGGGGGGAAATGAGCAGTTCTTC.